Below are 9 T cell receptor beta chains sequenced from a single sample in a study of T cell repertoires in cytomegalovirus infection. TCRdb re-analysed the reads in MiXCR, keeping a single row per CDR3 protein. The sample carries hundreds of thousands of distinct CDR3 sequences, approximately 30% recorded once. The sample was PBMCs. These receptors were collected from a human donor in good health (CMV status not recorded). Some clones in this sample may be carry-over from other donors' samples.

V and J are TRBV24-1 and TRBJ1-2, with 8 positions matching TRBD1. V shed 3 bases, J shed 9 bases, and the junction held 11 bases outside the gene matches. CDR3 length: 15 amino acids. Germline values: CDR1 KGHDR, CDR2 SFDVKD. CDR3 amino acids: CATSDPSGGKYCYTF. DNA of the CDR3: TGTGCCACCAGTGATCCTTCAGGGGGCAAGTATTGCTACACCTTC.

This chain uses TRBV27 with TRBJ2-5; D unresolved. There are 14 residues in the CDR3. Trimming cost V 3 bases and J 8 bases, with 16 bases left between them. Germline assignment: CDR1 MNHEY and CDR2 SMNVEV (reference sequence). The CDR3 is CASSLSSSVITQYF. Here the CDR3 DNA reads TGTGCCAGCAGTTTGTCTTCGAGCGTTATTACCCAGTACTTC.

Points on this clonotype: It may be a read error: a sequence one base away is much more abundant. The DNA for the CDR3 is TGTGCCAGCAGCTTAACGGGGGCCCTCTACAAAGAGCAGTTCTTC. It codes for CASSLTGALYKEQFF. The rearrangement joins TRBV7-9 to TRBJ2-1; D might be TRBD1 or TRBD2, each matching 6 bases. The CDR3 is 15 residues long. Germline-derived CDR1 and CDR2 are SEHNR and FQNEAQ (reference sequence).

The chain combines TRBV7-9 with TRBJ2-7, with TRBD1 as a possible D gene (5 bases). Germline loops: CDR1 SEHNR, CDR2 FQNEAQ (reference sequence). V gave up 2 bases and J gave up 2 bases, with 7 bases separating them. The CDR3 totals 13 residues. Here the CDR3 reads CASSLPTAYEQYF. CDR3 sequence (DNA): TGTGCCAGCAGCTTACCGACAGCCTACGAGCAGTACTTC.

CDR3 loop: CASSYRDRLNTEAFF. CDR3 nucleotides: TGTGCCAGCAGTTACCGGGACCGACTGAACACTGAAGCTTTCTTT. The chain combines TRBV6-5 with TRBJ1-1, with D perhaps matching TRBD1 (5 bases). Trimming cost V 2 bases and J 0 bases, with 10 bases left between them. The germline V gene encodes CDR1 MNHEY and CDR2 SVGAGI. This CDR3 is 15 amino acids long.

V gene TRBV7-8 combines with J gene TRBJ1-5; 10 bases match TRBD1. CDR3 length: 15 amino acids. V lost 2 bases and J lost 5; bases outside the gene matches: 3. The germline V gene encodes CDR1 SGHVS and CDR2 FQNEAQ. The CDR3 DNA follows: TGTGCCAGCAGCTTATCGGGACAGGGGTATCAGCCCCAGCATTTT. Encoded protein: CASSLSGQGYQPQHF.

The chain links TRBV5-6 to TRBJ1-1; D is undetermined. Germline V gene sequence: CDR1 SGHDT, CDR2 YYEEEE. V lost 1 base to trimming and J lost 10 bases, with 23 bases between them. The CDR3 runs 16 residues. This CDR3 is CASSLYLGIVERGAFF. Here the CDR3 DNA reads TGTGCCAGCAGCTTGTATCTAGGGATCGTCGAGAGAGGAGCTTTCTTT.

The chain employs TRBV19 and TRBJ2-1; 8 bases are a match to TRBD2. In germline, CDR1 is LNHDA, CDR2 SQIVND (reference sequence). With V trimmed by 8 bases and J by 8 bases, 8 bases remained unmatched. This CDR3 has 13 amino acids. The CDR3 nucleotides are TGTGCCAGTCGAACCACGGGGGGGGATGAGCAGTTCTTC. It is translated as CASRTTGGDEQFF.

Comment on this clonotype: The conserved phenylalanine or tryptophan is not found at the CDR3 terminus, so this likely reflects a read error. V gene TRBV2 combines with J gene TRBJ2-3; 8 bases fit TRBD2. Germline V lookup: CDR1 SNHLY, CDR2 FYNNEI. CDR3 length equals 16 residues. For the CDR3, the DNA is TGTGCCAGCAGTCTTACTAGCGGTTATAGCACAGAGACGCAGTATTTG. It is translated as CASSLTSGYSTETQYL.